Below, 3 T cell receptor beta chains from the same sample are listed, as sequenced in a study of blood T cell repertoires in COVID-19. Repertoires were generated with immunoSEQ multiplex PCR, while TCRdb's copy carries only in-frame clones and drops some. The table records 110,000 to 150,000 clones, around 87% of them present only once. Sequenced material: peripheral blood. The receptor source for this set is a human donor in a cohort sampled during active COVID-19.

This clone was seen a few times. The CDR3 coding sequence is TGTGCCAGCAGAGCCCGGGACGGAGGAGGGTATGGCTACACCTTC. The encoded protein is CASRARDGGGYGYTF. The V call is TRBV6-6, the J call TRBJ1-2; the D gene is possibly TRBD1 (5 bases). V was cut by 6 bases and J by 5 bases, with 19 bases left in between. In germline, CDR1 is MNHNY, CDR2 SVGAGI (reference sequence). The CDR3 spans 15 residues.

This clone has more than one count but fewer than ten. This chain connects TRBV7-9 to TRBJ2-7, with 9 bases identical to TRBD2. The CDR3 consists of 14 residues. Trimming took 2 bases from V and 7 from J; bases not matched to a gene: 6. Germline V gives CDR1 SEHNR, CDR2 FQNEAQ (reference sequence). The CDR3 coding sequence is TGTGCCAGCAGCTTAAGTAGCGGGAGACGGGAGCAGTACTTC. As protein: CASSLSSGRREQYF. Full variable domain (rest looked up from reference TRBV7-9 and TRBJ2-7): DTGVSQNPRHKITKRGQNVTFRCDPISEHNRLYWYRQTLGQGPEFLTYFQNEAQLEKSRLLSDRFSAERPKGSFSTLEIQRTEQGDSAMYLCASSLSSGRREQYFGPGTRLTVT.

This clone was recorded a few times. The chain employs TRBV19 and TRBJ2-1, with D maybe TRBD2 (6 bases). CDR1 LNHDA and CDR2 SQIVND come from the germline V gene (reference sequence). The CDR3 consists of 17 residues. V shed 4 bases and J shed 0 bases, with 16 bases lying between them. CDR3 bases: TGTGCCAGTAGTAAAGATAGCGGTCTAAGCTCCTACAATGAGCAGTTCTTC. Amino acid sequence: CASSKDSGLSSYNEQFF.